A single sample gave rise to the 16 T cell receptor beta chains below, sequenced in a study of shared clonotypes between healthy human individuals (dated by TCRdb to about 2020). To prepare the library, the immunoSEQ multiplex PCR assay was applied. In its TCRdb copy, this immuneACCESS table keeps in-frame sequences only and misses some clones. Where compared with another copy, unresolved V genes explain less than half of these, and the others have no known cause. Across this sample there are roughly 2.2 million clones, with around 90% seen only once. The ten top clones hold more than 0.35% of the sample. Sequenced input: naive CD4+ T cells from PBMCs. The intended sense of this specimen's cell subset or site label: CD45RA+ positively selected. These TCRs come from a man aged 18 to 35 in good health. Some clones in this sample may be carry-over from other donors' samples.

V usage is TRBV9 and J usage is TRBJ2-5, with 12 bases lining up with TRBD2. Germline V gene sequence: CDR1 SGDLS, CDR2 YYNGEE. Trimming at V came to 5 bases and at J to 0 bases, leaving 5 bases not matched to a gene. The CDR3 has 16 residues. CDR3 bases: TGTGCCAGCAGTAGGGGACTAGCGGGTAACCAAGAGACCCAGTACTTC. Its protein is CASSRGLAGNQETQYF.

This rearrangement joins TRBV5-4 to TRBJ2-1, with 8 nucleotides matching TRBD2. The CDR3 is made up of 14 amino acids. Trimming cost V 9 bases and J 0 bases; bases outside gene matches: 5. Germline loops: CDR1 SGHNT, CDR2 YYREEE (reference sequence). The CDR3 loop reads CATSGTSSYNEQFF. DNA of the CDR3: TGTGCCACCTCCGGGACTAGCTCCTACAATGAGCAGTTCTTC.

J is TRBJ2-5 and V is TRBV5-1; no definite D call. Trimming removed 2 bases at V and 5 bases at J, with 19 bases between. Germline CDR1 and CDR2: SGHRS and YFSETQ. There are 16 residues in the CDR3. CDR3 sequence (DNA): TGCGCCAGCAGCTTTGCCGGGCCCGAAACCGGGGAGACCCAGTACTTC. It is translated as CASSFAGPETGETQYF.

V usage is TRBV18 and J usage is TRBJ2-3, with D perhaps matching TRBD1 (5 bases). Trimming left V 6 bases short and J 4 bases short, with 14 bases between. The germline V gene encodes CDR1 KGHSH and CDR2 LQKENI. This CDR3 is 14 amino acids long. CDR3 nucleotide sequence: TGTGCCAGCTCTTCAGGGCAGGGCCCAGATACGCAGTATTTT. It encodes CASSSGQGPDTQYF.

V and J are TRBV6-1 and TRBJ1-1, with D possibly being TRBD1 (6 bases). This CDR3 is 14 amino acids long. Germline CDR1 reads MNHNS; CDR2 reads SASEGT. V was pared by 3 bases and J by 4 bases, with 12 bases between. The CDR3 DNA follows: TGTGCCAGCAGTGATGGGGGAGGGGGCACTGAAGCTTTCTTT. Encoded protein: CASSDGGGGTEAFF.

The rearrangement joins TRBV15 to TRBJ2-2; 9 positions match TRBD1. There are 13 residues in the CDR3. Germline loops: CDR1 LNHNV, CDR2 YYDKDF (reference sequence). V was pared by 11 bases and J by 4 bases, with 5 bases of the junction left unmatched. DNA for the CDR3: TGTGCCGTCAAGGACAGGGGCACCGGGGAGCTGTTTTTT. This translates into CAVKDRGTGELFF.

CDR3 amino acids: CASSPPASGSSPFTQYF. The DNA of the CDR3 is TGTGCCAGCTCACCACCGGCTAGCGGGTCCTCTCCCTTTACCCAGTACTTC. The chain employs TRBV18 and TRBJ2-5; 8 positions match TRBD2. The germline CDR1 and CDR2 sequences are KGHSH and LQKENI. The CDR3 runs to 17 residues. Trimming took 0 bases from V and 8 from J; bases not matched to a gene: 14.

This chain uses TRBV30 with TRBJ1-5, with D uncertain. Germline V gene data show CDR1 as GTSNPN and CDR2 as SVGIG (reference sequence). The germline V and J ends were trimmed by 3 bases and 5 bases, with 11 bases remaining between them. The CDR3 covers 13 residues. CDR3 DNA sequence: TGTGCCTGGAGCCTCGGGTCCCATCAGCCCCAGCATTTT. It yields the protein CAWSLGSHQPQHF. The variable domain in full, completed from reference TRBV30 and TRBJ1-5, reads SQTIHQWPATLVQPVGSPLSLECTVEGTSNPNLYWYRQAAGRGLQLLFYSVGIGQISSEVPQNLSASRPQDRQFILSSKKLLLSDSGFYLCAWSLGSHQPQHFGDGTRLSIL.

The chain has TRBV28 and TRBJ1-1; 7 bases are shared with TRBD1. Germline CDR1 reads MDHEN; CDR2 reads SYDVKM. The trim removed 5 bases at V and 2 bases at J, leaving 8 bases unmatched. The CDR3 is 15 amino acids. CDR3 in amino acids: CASSQINRGNTEAFF. DNA for the CDR3: TGTGCCAGCAGTCAAATAAACAGGGGAAACACTGAAGCTTTCTTT.

The J gene is TRBJ2-1, the V gene TRBV7-2; 11 bases match TRBD2. This CDR3 spans 17 amino acids. Per the germline V gene, CDR1 is SGHTA and CDR2 is FQGNSA. V was clipped by 4 bases and J by 9 bases; unmatched bases: 14. The CDR3 DNA follows: TGTGCCAGCAGCTCCCGTAGTTTAGCGGGAGGGGGGAGTGAGCAGTTCTTC. Amino acids: CASSSRSLAGGGSEQFF. The variable domain in full, completed from reference TRBV7-2 and TRBJ2-1, reads GAGVSQSPSNKVTEKGKDVELRCDPISGHTALYWYRQSLGQGLEFLIYFQGNSAPDKSGLPSDRFSAERTGGSVSTLTIQRTQQEDSAVYLCASSSRSLAGGGSEQFFGPGTRLTVL.

As concerns this clone: The sample contains more than one DNA sequence encoding this CDR3. The chain uses TRBV6-5 and TRBJ1-1; D is unresolved. Germline-derived CDR1 and CDR2 are MNHEY and SVGAGI. Trimming removed 6 bases from V and 1 base from J, with 6 bases in between. This CDR3 is 12 amino acids long. CDR3 sequence: CASRRQNTEAFF. Here the CDR3 DNA reads TGTGCCAGCAGACGACAGAACACTGAAGCTTTCTTT.

This clone appeared a single time. J is TRBJ2-3 and V is TRBV7-2, with D perhaps TRBD2 (6 bases). Trimming removed 3 bases at V and 4 bases at J, with 14 bases between. The CDR3 is made up of 15 amino acids. The germline gives CDR1 SGHTA, CDR2 FQGNSA. The CDR3 DNA reads as TGTGCCAGCAGCTTGGGCGGGAAGGCCCCAGATACGCAGTATTTT. Protein product: CASSLGGKAPDTQYF.

The chain couples TRBV9 to TRBJ2-6, with D unclear. The CDR3 sequence is 16 residues long. The germline gives CDR1 SGDLS, CDR2 YYNGEE. Trimming took 4 bases from V and 0 from J, leaving 11 bases between them. Here the CDR3 DNA reads TGTGCCAGCAGCCCCCAAGGTAGCTCTGGGGCCAACGTCCTGACTTTC. Protein product: CASSPQGSSGANVLTF.

The chain links TRBV5-1 to TRBJ1-3, with D perhaps TRBD1 (5 bases). The CDR3 sequence is 14 residues long. The V gene lost 4 bases and the J gene lost 0 bases, with 8 bases spanning the gap. The germline CDR1 and CDR2 sequences are SGHRS and YFSETQ. CDR3 sequence: CASSGGLSGNTIYF. The CDR3 region has the DNA TGCGCCAGCAGCGGGGGACTCTCTGGAAACACCATATATTTT.

The rearrangement joins TRBV11-2 to TRBJ2-3, with 9 positions matching TRBD2. Germline V gene lookup returns CDR1 SGHAT and CDR2 FQNNGV. Germline trimming cut 5 bases from V and 4 bases from J; bases unmatched to any gene: 10. CDR3 size: 16 residues. CDR3 loop: CASSLLAGAGADTQYF. The CDR3 bases are TGTGCCAGCAGCCTATTAGCGGGAGCGGGGGCAGATACGCAGTATTTT.

The chain couples TRBV10-1 to TRBJ2-7, with no clear D. Germline loops: CDR1 WNHNN, CDR2 SYGVQD (reference sequence). V lost 2 bases to trimming and J lost 1 base, with 12 bases between them. This CDR3 is 15 amino acids long. The CDR3 is CASSEHWGNSYEQYF. The CDR3 DNA sequence: TGCGCCAGCAGTGAGCATTGGGGTAATTCCTACGAGCAGTACTTC.